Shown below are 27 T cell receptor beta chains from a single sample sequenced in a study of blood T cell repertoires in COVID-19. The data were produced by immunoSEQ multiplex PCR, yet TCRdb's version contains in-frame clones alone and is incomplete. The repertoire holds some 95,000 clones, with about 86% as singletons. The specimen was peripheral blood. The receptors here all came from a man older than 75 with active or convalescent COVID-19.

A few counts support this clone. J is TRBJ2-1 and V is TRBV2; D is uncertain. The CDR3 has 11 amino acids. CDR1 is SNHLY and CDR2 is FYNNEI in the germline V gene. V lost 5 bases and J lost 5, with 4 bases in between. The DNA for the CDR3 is TGTGCCAGCAGTTATAACAATGAGCAGTTCTTC. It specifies CASSYNNEQFF.

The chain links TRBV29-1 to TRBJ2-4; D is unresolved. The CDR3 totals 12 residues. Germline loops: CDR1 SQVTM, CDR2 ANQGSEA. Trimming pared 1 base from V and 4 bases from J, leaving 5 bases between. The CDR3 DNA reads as TGCAGCGTTGAAGTTCAAAAAAACATTCAGTACTTC. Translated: CSVEVQKNIQYF.

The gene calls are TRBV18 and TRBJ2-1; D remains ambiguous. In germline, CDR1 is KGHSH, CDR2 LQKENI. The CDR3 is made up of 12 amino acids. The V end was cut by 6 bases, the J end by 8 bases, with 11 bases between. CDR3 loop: CASSQAVYEQFF. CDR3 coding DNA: TGTGCCAGCTCCCAAGCCGTGTATGAGCAGTTCTTC.

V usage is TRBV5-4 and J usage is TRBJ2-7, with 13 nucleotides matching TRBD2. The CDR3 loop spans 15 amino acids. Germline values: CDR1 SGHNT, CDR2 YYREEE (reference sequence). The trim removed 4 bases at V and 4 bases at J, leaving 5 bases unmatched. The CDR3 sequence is CASSPRLAGGYEQYF. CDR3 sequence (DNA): TGTGCCAGCAGCCCGAGACTAGCGGGAGGTTACGAGCAGTACTTC. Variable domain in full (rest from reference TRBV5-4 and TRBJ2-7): ETGVTQSPTHLIKTRGQQVTLRCSSQSGHNTVSWYQQALGQGPQFIFQYYREEENGRGNFPPRFSGLQFPNYSSELNVNALELDDSALYLCASSPRLAGGYEQYFGPGTRLTVT.

CDR3 in amino acids: CASSEAPGGSGYGYTF. CDR3 in DNA: TGTGCCAGCAGTGAAGCCCCCGGAGGGTCCGGCTATGGCTACACCTTC. V and J are TRBV6-1 and TRBJ1-2, with D hard to call. Deletions cut 0 bases from V and 4 bases from J, with 15 bases between. CDR1 and CDR2 (germline): MNHNS, SASEGT. The CDR3 runs 16 residues.

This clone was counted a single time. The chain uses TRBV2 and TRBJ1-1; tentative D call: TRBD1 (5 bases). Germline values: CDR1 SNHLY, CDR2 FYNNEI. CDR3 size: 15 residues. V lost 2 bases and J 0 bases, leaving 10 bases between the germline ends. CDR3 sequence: CASSEQGSMNTEAFF. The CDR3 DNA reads TGTGCCAGCAGTGAACAGGGCTCTATGAACACTGAAGCTTTCTTT.

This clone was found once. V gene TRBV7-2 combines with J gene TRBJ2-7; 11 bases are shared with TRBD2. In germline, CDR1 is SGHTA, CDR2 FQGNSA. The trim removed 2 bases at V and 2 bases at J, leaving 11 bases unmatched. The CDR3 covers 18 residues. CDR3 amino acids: CASSLWGASGRPTYEQYF. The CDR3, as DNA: TGTGCCAGCAGCTTATGGGGGGCTAGCGGGAGGCCAACCTACGAGCAGTACTTC.

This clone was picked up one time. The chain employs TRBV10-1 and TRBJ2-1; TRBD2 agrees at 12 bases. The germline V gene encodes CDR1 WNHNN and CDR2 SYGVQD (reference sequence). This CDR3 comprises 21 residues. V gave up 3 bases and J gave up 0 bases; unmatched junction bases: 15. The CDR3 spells CASSDWVEASGRGNSYNEQFF. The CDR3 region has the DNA TGCGCCAGCAGTGATTGGGTAGAGGCTAGCGGGAGGGGTAACTCCTACAATGAGCAGTTCTTC.

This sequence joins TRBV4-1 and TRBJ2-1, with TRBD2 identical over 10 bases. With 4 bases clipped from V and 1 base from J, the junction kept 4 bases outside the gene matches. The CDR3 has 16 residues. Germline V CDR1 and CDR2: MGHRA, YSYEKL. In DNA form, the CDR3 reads TGCGCCAGCAGCCGGACTAGCGGAAGGTCCTACAATGAGCAGTTCTTC. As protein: CASSRTSGRSYNEQFF.

As DNA, the CDR3 is TGTGCCAGCAGCGGGACTAGCGGGAGGGCCGGGGAGCAGTTCTTC. This encodes CASSGTSGRAGEQFF. The chain employs TRBV5-8 and TRBJ2-1, with 16 bases identical to TRBD2. There are 15 residues in the CDR3. Trimming removed 4 bases from V and 10 bases from J; junction bases left unmatched: 5. CDR1 and CDR2 (germline): SGHTS, YDEGEE. Combining the CDR3 with reference TRBV5-8 and TRBJ2-1 gives the whole variable domain EAGVTQSPTHLIKTRGQQATLRCSPISGHTSVYWYQQALGLGLQFLLWYDEGEERNRGNFPPRFSGRQFPNYSSELNVNALELEDSALYLCASSGTSGRAGEQFFGPGTRLTVL.

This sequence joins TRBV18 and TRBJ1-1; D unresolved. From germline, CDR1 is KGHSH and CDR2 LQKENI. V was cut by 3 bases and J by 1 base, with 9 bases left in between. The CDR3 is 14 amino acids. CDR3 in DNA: TGTGCCAGCTCACCGATACAAGAGAACACTGAAGCTTTCTTT. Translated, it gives CASSPIQENTEAFF.

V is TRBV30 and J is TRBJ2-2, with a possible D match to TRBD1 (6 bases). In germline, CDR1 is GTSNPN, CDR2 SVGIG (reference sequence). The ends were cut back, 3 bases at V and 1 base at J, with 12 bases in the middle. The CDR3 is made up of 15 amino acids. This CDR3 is CAWRTGQKNTGELFF. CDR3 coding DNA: TGTGCCTGGAGAACTGGACAGAAGAACACCGGGGAGCTGTTTTTT.

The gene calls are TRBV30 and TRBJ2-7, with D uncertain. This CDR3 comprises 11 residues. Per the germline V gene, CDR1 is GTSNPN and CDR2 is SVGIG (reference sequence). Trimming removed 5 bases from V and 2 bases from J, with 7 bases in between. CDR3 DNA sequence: TGTGCCTGGGGCCTTACCTACGAGCAGTACTTC. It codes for CAWGLTYEQYF.

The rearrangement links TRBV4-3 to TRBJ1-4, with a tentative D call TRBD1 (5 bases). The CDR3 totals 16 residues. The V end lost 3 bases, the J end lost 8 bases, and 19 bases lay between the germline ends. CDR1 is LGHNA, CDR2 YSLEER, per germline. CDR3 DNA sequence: TGCGCCAGCAGCCACGATCTGTTTGGAGGGGAAGAAAAACTGTTTTTT. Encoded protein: CASSHDLFGGEEKLFF.

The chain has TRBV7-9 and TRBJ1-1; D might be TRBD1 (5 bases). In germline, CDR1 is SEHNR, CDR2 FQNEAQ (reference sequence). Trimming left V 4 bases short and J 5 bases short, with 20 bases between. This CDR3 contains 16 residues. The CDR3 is CASSSGGAGSRTEAFF. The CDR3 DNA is TGTGCCAGCAGCTCCGGTGGGGCAGGGTCTAGAACTGAAGCTTTCTTT.

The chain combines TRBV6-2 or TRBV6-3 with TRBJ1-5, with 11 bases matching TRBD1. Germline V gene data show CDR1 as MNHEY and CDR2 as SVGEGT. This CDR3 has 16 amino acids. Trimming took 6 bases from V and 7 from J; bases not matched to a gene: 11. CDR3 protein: CASSPRDRGSGQPQHF. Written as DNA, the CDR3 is TGTGCCAGCAGCCCAAGGGACAGGGGGAGTGGACAGCCCCAGCATTTT.

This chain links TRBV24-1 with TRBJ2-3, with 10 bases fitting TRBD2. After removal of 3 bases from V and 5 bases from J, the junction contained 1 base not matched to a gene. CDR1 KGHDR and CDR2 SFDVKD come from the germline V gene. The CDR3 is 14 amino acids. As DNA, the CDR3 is TGTGCCACCAGTGATAGCGGGAGGGGAGATACGCAGTATTTT. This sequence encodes CATSDSGRGDTQYF.

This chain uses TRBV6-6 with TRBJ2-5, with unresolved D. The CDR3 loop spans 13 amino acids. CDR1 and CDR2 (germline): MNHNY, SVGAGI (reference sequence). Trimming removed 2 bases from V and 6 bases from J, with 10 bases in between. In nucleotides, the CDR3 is TGTGCCAGCAGTTACGAGGAGTTAAAGACCCAGTACTTC. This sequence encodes CASSYEELKTQYF.

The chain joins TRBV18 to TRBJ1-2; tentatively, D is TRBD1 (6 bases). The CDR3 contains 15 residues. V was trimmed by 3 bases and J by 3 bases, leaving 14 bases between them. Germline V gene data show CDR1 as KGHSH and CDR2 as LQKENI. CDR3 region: CASSPSLGQHYGYTF. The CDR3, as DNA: TGTGCCAGCTCACCTTCGCTCGGACAGCACTATGGCTACACCTTC.

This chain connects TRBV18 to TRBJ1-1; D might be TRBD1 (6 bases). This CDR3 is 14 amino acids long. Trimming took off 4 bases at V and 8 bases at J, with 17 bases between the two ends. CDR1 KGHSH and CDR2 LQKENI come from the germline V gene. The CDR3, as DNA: TGTGCCAGCTCACGACAATCGGACAGATCAGAAGCTTTCTTT. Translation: CASSRQSDRSEAFF.

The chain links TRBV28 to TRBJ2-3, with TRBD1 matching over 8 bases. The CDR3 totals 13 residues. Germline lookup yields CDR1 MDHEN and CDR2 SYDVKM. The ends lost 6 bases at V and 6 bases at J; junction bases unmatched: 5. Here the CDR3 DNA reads TGTGCCAGCAGAAAGCAGGGGGCGGATACGCAGTATTTT. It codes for CASRKQGADTQYF.

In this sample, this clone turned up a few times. The CDR3 DNA sequence: TGTGCCAGCAGCCCAGGTTCTAGCCCAAACAATGAGCAGTTCTTC. Its translation is CASSPGSSPNNEQFF. The gene calls are TRBV7-3 and TRBJ2-1; maybe TRBD2 (5 bases). CDR1 is SGHTA and CDR2 is FQGTGA in the germline V gene. Deletions cut 5 bases from V and 5 bases from J, with 16 bases between. This CDR3 has 15 residues.

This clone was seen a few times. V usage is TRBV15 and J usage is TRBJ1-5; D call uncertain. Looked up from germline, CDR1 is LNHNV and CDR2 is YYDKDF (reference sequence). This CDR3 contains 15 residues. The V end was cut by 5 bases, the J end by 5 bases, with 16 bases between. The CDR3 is CATSYNRDGDQPQHF. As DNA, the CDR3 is TGTGCCACCAGCTATAATCGGGATGGGGATCAGCCCCAGCATTTT.

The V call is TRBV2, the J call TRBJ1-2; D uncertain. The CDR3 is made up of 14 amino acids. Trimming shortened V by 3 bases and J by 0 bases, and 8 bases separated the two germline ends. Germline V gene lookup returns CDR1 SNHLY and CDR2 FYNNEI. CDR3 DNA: TGTGCCAGCAGTGAGGGCAGATCTAACTATGGCTACACCTTC. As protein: CASSEGRSNYGYTF.

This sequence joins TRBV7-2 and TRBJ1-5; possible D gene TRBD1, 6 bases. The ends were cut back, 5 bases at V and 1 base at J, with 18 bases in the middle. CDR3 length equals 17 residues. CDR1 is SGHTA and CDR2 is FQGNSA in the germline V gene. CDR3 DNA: TGTGCCAGCAGCCCTTCGGGGCAGGGGATGAGCAATCAGCCCCAGCATTTT. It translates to CASSPSGQGMSNQPQHF.

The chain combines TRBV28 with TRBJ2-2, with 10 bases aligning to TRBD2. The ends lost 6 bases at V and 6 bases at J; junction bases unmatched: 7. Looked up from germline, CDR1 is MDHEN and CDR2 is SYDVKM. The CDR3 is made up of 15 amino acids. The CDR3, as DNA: TGTGCCAGCAGCAGGGGGCTAGCGGGAGCCGGGGAGCTGTTTTTT. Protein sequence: CASSRGLAGAGELFF.

The CDR3: CASSPFFQRSSAGELFF. CDR3 in DNA: TGTGCCAGCTCACCTTTTTTCCAGCGGTCCTCCGCCGGGGAGCTGTTTTTT. V usage is TRBV18 and J usage is TRBJ2-2, with a possible D match to TRBD2 (5 bases). Germline values: CDR1 KGHSH, CDR2 LQKENI. Trimming removed 3 bases at V and 6 bases at J, with 20 bases between. The CDR3 sequence is 17 residues long.